This T cell receptor (beta chain) was retrieved from a study of spatial heterogeneity in lung cancer. Overall study context: In cases with available follow-up PBMC samples, these were sequenced at a median of approximately two years after resection. Each unique TCR and UMI combination was seen more than ten times on average in raw reads. Whole-study findings and limits: Circulating ubiquitous expanded tumor TCRs were observed more frequently at resection than at follow-up.

Note on this clonotype: The antigen remains unidentified.

Each CDR3 protein gets one entry after TCRdb re-called the 5' RACE reads with MiXCR. The data show about 20,000 distinct CDR3 sequences, about a tenth seen once. Regarding time point: blood at routine non-recurrence follow-up after resection. Frozen PBMC, nontumor lung or tumor provided whole RNA, which was sequenced unsorted. The clonotype comes from a female donor with early-stage non-small cell lung cancer. The material was PBMCs, obtained at follow-up.

CDR3 residues: CASSGISGTSNEKLFF. Written as DNA, the CDR3 is TGTGCCAGCAGCGGTATTTCCGGGACGTCTAATGAAAAACTGTTTTTT. The chain has TRBV11-2 and TRBJ1-4; weak D call: TRBD1 (5 bases). The CDR3 extends over 16 amino acids. The germline gives CDR1 SGHAT, CDR2 FQNNGV. Between the trimmed V and J ends, which lost 5 bases and 3 bases, there was a span of 16 bases.